This section outlines one T cell receptor beta chain sequence together with its context. The antigen is not known. The source of the sample is a study of cytomegalovirus exposure and HLA in healthy donors. Findings of the study overall: Sequencing likely produced, as an artifact, a cluster of highly shared sequence variants. Donor immune exposure was known only as CMV serostatus.

Amplification used 60 Vbeta primers and 13 Jbeta primers. Here immunoSEQ multiplex PCR was the method, and the copy in TCRdb shows in-frame clones only, minus some. The profile covers around 210,000 clones, with 79% appearing a single time and about 1.8% taken by the ten largest. CDR3 size: 17 residues. Per germline, CDR1 MGHRA and CDR2 YSYEKL. Trimming removed 4 bases at V and 3 bases at J, with 21 bases between. The clonotype was recovered from a man aged 50-60 years in good health and CMV-seronegative. V usage is TRBV4-1 and J usage is TRBJ1-2, with D tentatively TRBD1 (6 bases). The sequencing input was PBMCs. DNA of the CDR3: TGCGCCAGCAGCCGAACCCCGCGGGGGGCGAGCGACTATGGCTACACCTTC. Translated, it gives CASSRTPRGASDYGYTF.